The 18 T cell receptor beta chains presented below share a single source sample, sequenced in a study of cytomegalovirus exposure and HLA in healthy donors. In the PCR, 60 Vbeta and 13 Jbeta primers were used. TCRdb's table, derived via immunoSEQ multiplex PCR, lists solely in-frame clones and lacks some. The data show about 130,000 clones, about 80% seen once. Sequenced sample: PBMCs. The receptor source for this set is a human donor in good health.

This chain links TRBV29-1 with TRBJ2-2; 15 nucleotides match TRBD2. The CDR3 is 19 amino acids. Trimming cost V 0 bases and J 7 bases; bases outside gene matches: 12. Germline CDR1 SQVTM, CDR2 ANQGSEA. The CDR3 sequence is CSVEDSGTSGGRVSGELFF. For the CDR3, the DNA is TGCAGCGTTGAAGATTCGGGGACTAGCGGGGGGAGGGTTAGCGGGGAGCTGTTTTTT.

The J gene is TRBJ1-1, the V gene TRBV7-6; D unclear. The germline CDR1 and CDR2 sequences are SGHVS and FNYEAQ. Trimming stripped 5 bases from V and 1 base from J, with 11 bases between. This CDR3 is built from 14 residues. DNA for the CDR3: TGTGCCAGCAGCCGGTTGACAAAGAACACTGAAGCTTTCTTT. Translating gives CASSRLTKNTEAFF.

The chain is built from TRBV7-9 and TRBJ1-2; no clear D. Looked up from germline, CDR1 is SEHNR and CDR2 is FQNEAQ (reference sequence). Trimming removed 5 bases at V and 0 bases at J, with 10 bases between. CDR3 length: 14 residues. CDR3 in amino acids: CASSRLEANYGYTF. The CDR3 DNA sequence: TGTGCCAGCAGCAGACTGGAAGCTAACTATGGCTACACCTTC.

Concerning this clone itself: A junction end diverges from the germline sequence, so it may reflect a read error. This chain uses TRBV7-7 with TRBJ2-2; D is undetermined. The CDR3 totals 15 residues. The germline CDR1 and CDR2 sequences are SSHAT and FNYEAQ (reference sequence). Here the CDR3 reads CASSPLLSNTGELFF. CDR3 DNA sequence: TGTGCTAGCAGCCCTCTGTTGTCGAACACCGGGGAGCTGTTTTTT.

This clone was counted only a few times. The chain links TRBV6-6 to TRBJ1-1; the D is unclear. CDR1 and CDR2 from the germline V gene are MNHNY and SVGAGI (reference sequence). V dropped 4 bases and J dropped 0 bases, with 6 bases sitting between them. The CDR3 consists of 13 residues. CDR3 region: CASSLRLNTEAFF. CDR3 nucleotide sequence: TGTGCCAGCAGTTTGAGGTTGAACACTGAAGCTTTCTTT.

This chain joins TRBV4-1 and TRBJ2-2; 12 bases are shared with TRBD2. Losses at the gene ends were 3 bases for V and 5 bases for J; bases not matched to a gene: 10. This CDR3 has 18 residues. CDR1 is MGHRA and CDR2 is YSYEKL in the germline V gene. The CDR3 sequence is CASSHPPSGGAQTGELFF. As DNA, the CDR3 is TGCGCCAGCAGCCACCCTCCTAGCGGGGGGGCTCAAACCGGGGAGCTGTTTTTT.

This clone turned up a few times. The chain couples TRBV5-6 to TRBJ2-3; no reliable D call. The CDR3 loop spans 11 amino acids. The germline CDR1 and CDR2 sequences are SGHDT and YYEEEE. The V and J ends lost 5 bases and 6 bases respectively, with 7 bases between them. DNA for the CDR3: TGTGCCAGCAGGTTCGGGGATACGCAGTATTTT. Amino acids: CASRFGDTQYF.

This CDR3 is CASSPSYSGANVLTF. The CDR3 nucleotides read TGTGCCAGTAGTCCCTCCTATTCTGGGGCCAACGTCCTGACTTTC. The chain uses TRBV19 and TRBJ2-6; no reliable D call. CDR3 length equals 15 residues. The germline CDR1 and CDR2 sequences are LNHDA and SQIVND (reference sequence). Trimming shortened V by 5 bases and J by 1 base, and 9 bases separated the two germline ends.

The CDR3 nucleotides are TGTGCCAGCAGCCAAGCCCCTCTCGGGAGGGACGGATACTATGGCTACACCTTC. Residues: CASSQAPLGRDGYYGYTF. This chain joins TRBV4-2 and TRBJ1-2; the D gene is possibly TRBD1 (5 bases). CDR1 and CDR2 (germline): LGHNA, YNFKEQ. Deletions cut 1 base from V and 3 bases from J, with 21 bases between. This CDR3 region has 18 residues.

This rearrangement joins TRBV7-9 to TRBJ2-5; D is unclear. The CDR3 totals 12 residues. V was cut by 1 base and J by 5 bases, with 5 bases left in between. Germline CDR1 and CDR2: SEHNR and FQNEAQ (reference sequence). CDR3 loop: CASSLDRETQYF. The CDR3 region has the DNA TGTGCCAGCAGCTTAGATCGGGAGACCCAGTACTTC.

This chain joins TRBV28 and TRBJ1-4; a possible D gene is TRBD1 (6 bases). V lost 3 bases to trimming and J lost 5 bases, with 25 bases between them. Looked up from germline, CDR1 is MDHEN and CDR2 is SYDVKM. CDR3 length equals 19 residues. The CDR3 loop is CASSFFPRGWGRGNEKLFF. In DNA, the CDR3 is TGTGCCAGCAGTTTTTTTCCGAGGGGTTGGGGGCGAGGGAATGAAAAACTGTTTTTT.

The chain carries TRBV6-1 and TRBJ1-1; TRBD1 agrees at 10 bases. Trimming removed 4 bases from V and 3 bases from J; junction bases left unmatched: 2. Looked up from germline, CDR1 is MNHNS and CDR2 is SASEGT. This CDR3 has 14 amino acids. CDR3 DNA sequence: TGTGCCAGCAGTGGGACAGGGGGGGACACTGAAGCTTTCTTT. It yields the protein CASSGTGGDTEAFF.

This clone appeared a few times. The chain carries TRBV10-3 and TRBJ1-2; no definite D call. V was shortened by 3 bases and J by 5 bases, with 13 bases between the two germline ends. Germline assignment: CDR1 ENHRY and CDR2 SYGVKD. CDR3 length: 14 residues. The CDR3 reads CAISDPPGLYGYTF. In DNA form, the CDR3 reads TGTGCCATCAGTGACCCCCCAGGATTATATGGCTACACCTTC.

This clone showed up just once. CDR3 region: CASGQGAVDTQYF. CDR3 coding DNA: TGTGCCAGCGGACAGGGGGCGGTAGATACGCAGTATTTT. The rearrangement links TRBV7-8 to TRBJ2-3; 11 nucleotides line up with TRBD1. Germline lookup yields CDR1 SGHVS and CDR2 FQNEAQ. CDR3 length equals 13 residues. J was trimmed by 5 bases and V by 8 bases; bases with no gene match: 3.

V gene TRBV5-6 combines with J gene TRBJ2-5; 7 bases align to TRBD1. Germline CDR1 and CDR2: SGHDT and YYEEEE. This CDR3 is 14 amino acids long. V shed 3 bases, J shed 5 bases, and the junction held 7 bases outside the gene matches. The CDR3 region is CASSSIQGWETQYF. CDR3 sequence (DNA): TGTGCCAGCAGCTCCATACAGGGGTGGGAGACCCAGTACTTC. Full variable domain (outside the CDR3, taken from reference TRBV5-6 and TRBJ2-5): DAGVTQSPTHLIKTRGQQVTLRCSPKSGHDTVSWYQQALGQGPQFIFQYYEEEERQRGNFPDRFSGHQFPNYSSELNVNALLLGDSALYLCASSSIQGWETQYFGPGTRLLVL.

Only a few counts were recorded for this clone. This sequence joins TRBV4-1 and TRBJ1-1; TRBD1 matches 8 bases. Per germline, CDR1 MGHRA and CDR2 YSYEKL. Germline trimming cut 4 bases from V and 3 bases from J; bases unmatched to any gene: 4. The CDR3 contains 14 residues. The CDR3 sequence is CASSRLTGDTEAFF. CDR3 sequence (DNA): TGCGCCAGCAGCCGATTGACAGGGGACACTGAAGCTTTCTTT.

The chain is built from TRBV6-1 and TRBJ2-5; D is unclear. V gave up 6 bases and J gave up 1 base, with 12 bases separating them. Germline V lookup: CDR1 MNHNS, CDR2 SASEGT. This CDR3 contains 14 residues. The CDR3 DNA reads TGTGCCAGCAGACCACGAATCGGCCAAGAGACCCAGTACTTC. It yields the protein CASRPRIGQETQYF.

This rearrangement joins TRBV19 to TRBJ2-7; no definite D call. The CDR3 sequence is 13 residues long. Germline lookup yields CDR1 LNHDA and CDR2 SQIVND (reference sequence). Trimming removed 3 bases at V and 2 bases at J, with 8 bases between. The CDR3 loop reads CASSINSAYEQYF. CDR3 sequence (DNA): TGTGCCAGTAGTATTAACAGTGCCTACGAGCAGTACTTC.